This T cell receptor (beta chain) was sequenced for a study of blood T cells in healthy people across ages (dated by TCRdb to the mid-2010s). At the level of the whole study: In model experiments, roughly one uniquely barcoded TCR beta cDNA molecule per two T cells was captured by template switching. The study measured age-related changes in TCR beta repertoire diversity using deep sequencing normalized with unique cDNA molecular identifiers. The donors were split into four age groups: young (average about 16 years), middle-aged (39), aged (more than 55) and long-lived (about 82). Donors of different ages were randomly distributed across sequencing lanes to avoid experimental bias. Two additional independent replicas of 1 million unique cDNA reads from the same blood draw were analyzed for two donors (one aged 18 to 30 and one aged 80 or older).

In the germline V gene, CDR1 corresponds to SQVTM and CDR2 to ANQGSEA. From the cysteine through the phenylalanine, the CDR3 covers 13 amino acids. Only the CDR3 part of the read is kept: 39 bases, read in frame from the first base. At the junction V is shortened by 2 bases and J by 4 bases, with 11 bases in between. Donors were 39 systemically healthy Caucasian individuals from Russia aged roughly 6 to 90 years. Each donor gave ten milliliters of peripheral blood, drawn into EDTA-treated Vacutainer tubes. Ficoll-Paque density-gradient centrifugation was used to isolate PBMCs, with at least 6.5 million per sample. Trizol reagent was used to extract total RNA from the PBMCs, yielding at least 6 micrograms per sample. The percentages of naive CD45RAhigh/CD27high T cells were determined by flow cytometry on a PBMC aliquot from every donor. Library generation was performed with 5' RACE. TCRdb shows the sequencer as Illumina HiSeq 2500. A second PCR of roughly 7 to 11 cycles was performed with a sample-barcoded 5' primer and a J-beta primer mix. A unique molecular identifier was introduced onto each TCR beta cDNA molecule by a template-switch 5' adaptor carrying 12 random nucleotides. Each sample yielded at least 3 million CDR3-containing paired-end reads. All of the RNA was converted into first-strand cDNA using the Mint cDNA synthesis kit, with a TRBC-specific oligonucleotide serving as the primer. After uracil-DNA glycosylase treatment, a first 18-cycle PCR used universal primers M1SS and BC2_uni_R on all cDNA. Per the authors' processing: For normalization, 1 million high-quality reads, each with a distinct molecular identifier, were randomly selected from each sample. Reads sharing molecular identifiers were discarded rather than binned into consensus sequences. MiTCR, with a Q25 quality threshold and the strictest error-elimination algorithm, was used for CDR3 identification, clonotype clustering and error correction. Lower-bound total TCR beta diversity was estimated with a nonparametric unseen species model using Euler transformation. TCRdb reworked the public reads: Q25 trimming with fastp, MiXCR clone assembly, productive beta chains retained. Entries that share a CDR3 protein sequence are merged under the most common genes and DNA. For this entry, the V and J calls and clone size follow TCRdb and not the study's own pipeline. This sample comprises under 1,000,000 distinct CDR3 sequences, around 34% of them detected only once. The ten largest account for around 13% of the sample.

The table lists this clonotype with a few counts. This receptor's antigen is unknown. Per-base qualities were not stored, and no clone one base away is much larger. What the authors observed across the whole study: Observed TCR beta diversity per million T cells fell roughly linearly with age, and a significant reduction was already apparent by age approximately 41. Estimates of total diversity from one million sequenced T cells were regarded as lower bounds and underestimates. A strong correlation was found between observed TCR beta diversity and the percentage of naive T cells measured by flow cytometry. The long-lived group showed more naive CD4+ T cells, fewer expanded clones and increased TCR diversity than the aged group, suggesting age selection. Because the CMV infection status of the donors was unknown, age-related changes in expanded clonotypes may potentially have been confounded. Because profiling used bulk unsorted PBMCs, naive and antigen-experienced compartments could not be compared conclusively.

The sequenced sample consisted of blood. The clonotype originates from a man between 18 and 35 years old in good health. The chain is made from TRBV29-1 and TRBJ2-5; the D gene remains uncertain. The CDR3 region has the sequence CSVELVLAETQYF. The sequenced DNA: TGCAGCGTTGAATTAGTTTTAGCAGAGACCCAGTACTTC.